This T cell receptor (beta chain) was identified in a study of siplizumab effects on memory and regulatory T cells. TCRdb's table, derived via immunoSEQ multiplex PCR, lists solely in-frame clones and lacks some. The sample includes 9,500 or so clones, 43% of them seen just once. This clone is termed medium-sized. Its antigen is not identified. CDR1 LGHNA and CDR2 YSLEER come from the germline V gene. V was pared by 0 bases and J by 5 bases, with 8 bases between. This CDR3 is built from 14 residues. The authors cocultured the mixed lymphocyte reaction cells at 37 degrees C for over 5 days. The material sequenced was CFSE-low (dividing) CD8+ T cells sorted from an allogeneic mixed lymphocyte reaction. The TCR originated in a human donor in good health; the cells came from an allogeneic mixed lymphocyte reaction. The rearrangement uses TRBV4-3 and TRBJ2-1, with no clear D. Written as DNA, the CDR3 is TGCGCCAGCAGCCAAGATTCTCCTCACAATGAGCAGTTCTTC. This translates into CASSQDSPHNEQFF.